Below, 18 T cell receptor beta chains from the same sample are listed, as sequenced in a study of shared clonotypes between healthy human individuals. It was CD45RO-negative cells, positively selected for CCR7, that made up naive CD8 cells, with terminally differentiated effector memory CD45RA+ cells excluded. The protocol was immunoSEQ multiplex PCR, while the TCRdb copy is restricted to in-frame clones and leaves out a portion. Of some 2 million clones in the sample, about 95% are singletons; the top ten hold roughly 1%. What was sequenced was naive CD8+ T cells sorted from blood. These receptors all come from a man between 18 and 29 years old in good health.

The rearrangement links TRBV29-1 to TRBJ2-7, with D perhaps given as TRBD1 or TRBD2 (6 bases each). The CDR3 has 18 amino acids. With 0 bases removed from V and 3 bases from J, the gap between germline ends came to 24 bases. Germline CDR1 SQVTM, CDR2 ANQGSEA. The CDR3 region has the DNA TGCAGCGTTGAAGAGCCGGAGGATGGCGGGGACATGGGCTACGAGCAGTACTTC. It is translated as CSVEEPEDGGDMGYEQYF.

The rearrangement links TRBV5-8 to TRBJ1-1; no definite D call. This CDR3 is built from 15 residues. The ends were cut back, 6 bases at V and 0 bases at J, with 15 bases in the middle. Germline CDR1 reads SGHTS; CDR2 reads YDEGEE. CDR3 bases: TGTGCCAGCATCGATTCTGGACGGCTGAACACTGAAGCTTTCTTT. Translating it yields CASIDSGRLNTEAFF.

This chain connects TRBV14 to TRBJ2-7; the D gene is possibly TRBD1 (8 bases). The germline CDR1 and CDR2 sequences are SGHDN and FVKESK. Trimming shortened V by 5 bases and J by 0 bases, and 14 bases separated the two germline ends. This CDR3 is 15 amino acids long. CDR3 residues: CASSKQGGYSYEQYF. CDR3 coding DNA: TGTGCCAGCAGCAAACAGGGGGGGTACTCCTACGAGCAGTACTTC.

V gene TRBV29-1 combines with J gene TRBJ2-1, with TRBD2 identical over 7 bases. Losses at the gene ends were 6 bases for V and 4 bases for J; bases not matched to a gene: 9. Germline loops: CDR1 SQVTM, CDR2 ANQGSEA. The CDR3 length is 14 residues. CDR3 bases: TGCAGCGTCCCGGATAGCGGGTTTTACAATGAGCAGTTCTTC. This sequence encodes CSVPDSGFYNEQFF.

This chain links TRBV6-5 with TRBJ2-1; 8 bases are a match to TRBD1. Germline CDR1 is MNHEY and CDR2 is SVGAGI. This CDR3 has 15 amino acids. V was pared by 4 bases and J by 4 bases, with 6 bases of the junction left unmatched. The CDR3: CASSSGQGGYNEQFF. CDR3 coding DNA: TGTGCCAGCAGTTCCGGACAGGGTGGATACAATGAGCAGTTCTTC.

The V gene is TRBV5-6, the J gene TRBJ1-1, with 9 nucleotides matching TRBD1. The CDR3 is made up of 17 amino acids. With V trimmed by 4 bases and J by 3 bases, 13 bases remained unmatched. Germline CDR1 is SGHDT and CDR2 is YYEEEE. The CDR3 loop is CASSHGTGLYRDTEAFF. CDR3 sequence (DNA): TGTGCCAGCAGCCATGGGACAGGGCTTTATCGGGACACTGAAGCTTTCTTT.

The chain carries TRBV7-9 and TRBJ2-2; TRBD2 might be the D (5 bases). Trimming shortened V by 2 bases and J by 2 bases, and 9 bases separated the two germline ends. From germline, CDR1 is SEHNR and CDR2 FQNEAQ (reference sequence). This CDR3 spans 15 amino acids. CDR3 DNA: TGTGCCAGCAGCTTATGGGAGTATAACACCGGGGAGCTGTTTTTT. Translated, it gives CASSLWEYNTGELFF.

This clone was found once. The rearrangement links TRBV6-5 to TRBJ2-5, with a weak D call TRBD1 (6 bases). Deletions cut 6 bases from V and 0 bases from J, with 8 bases between. This CDR3 has 13 residues. Germline CDR1 and CDR2: MNHEY and SVGAGI. This chain's CDR3 is CASSDRNQETQYF. CDR3 DNA sequence: TGTGCCAGCAGCGACAGGAACCAAGAGACCCAGTACTTC.

Comments on this clone: In the same sample, other DNA sequences code for this CDR3. The V and J genes are TRBV7-9 and TRBJ1-4; TRBD1 aligns across 9 bases. V dropped 4 bases and J dropped 8; count of bases not matched to a gene: 5. Germline V gives CDR1 SEHNR, CDR2 FQNEAQ (reference sequence). The CDR3 length is 14 residues. In nucleotides, the CDR3 is TGTGCCAGCAGCTCGGACAGGGGAAGAGAAAAACTGTTTTTT. This gives the protein CASSSDRGREKLFF.

A few counts support this clone. The rearrangement links TRBV5-6 to TRBJ2-5; maybe TRBD1 (6 bases). The J call is in doubt because the DNA end fits TRBJ2-7 better. The CDR3 contains 14 residues. Germline CDR1 and CDR2: SGHDT and YYEEEE. CDR3: CASSLVQGRYEQYF. The CDR3 DNA reads as TGTGCCAGCAGCTTGGTACAGGGACGCTACGAGCAGTACTTC.

This chain links TRBV11-2 with TRBJ2-3, with unresolved D. V lost 1 base to trimming and J lost 0 bases, with 8 bases between them. Germline CDR1 SGHAT, CDR2 FQNNGV. This CDR3 has 15 amino acids. The DNA for the CDR3 is TGTGCCAGCAGCTTAGTGGATCGGAGCACAGATACGCAGTATTTT. Residues: CASSLVDRSTDTQYF.

The CDR3 bases are TGTGCCAGCAGCTTTAGCGGGAAGGTCTACGAGCAGTACTTC. Translation gives CASSFSGKVYEQYF. The chain joins TRBV13 to TRBJ2-7; 8 bases match TRBD2. Germline trimming cut 3 bases from V and 3 bases from J; bases unmatched to any gene: 4. Germline CDR1 reads PRHDT; CDR2 reads FYEKMQ (reference sequence). CDR3 size: 14 residues.

About this clone itself: Different DNA sequences within this sample yield the same CDR3. V usage is TRBV28 and J usage is TRBJ1-1; D gene ambiguous. CDR1 is MDHEN and CDR2 is SYDVKM in the germline V gene. Trimming removed 5 bases from V and 4 bases from J, with 14 bases in between. The CDR3 covers 14 residues. Here the CDR3 DNA reads TGTGCCAGCAGTCCGGATAGGGTGGTCACTGAAGCTTTCTTT. This sequence encodes CASSPDRVVTEAFF.

The chain links TRBV7-8 to TRBJ2-7; D is unclear. Germline V lookup: CDR1 SGHVS, CDR2 FQNEAQ. The V and J ends lost 1 base and 3 bases respectively, with 10 bases between them. The CDR3 spans 14 residues. The CDR3 DNA sequence: TGTGCCAGCAGCTTAGGTTTACCTGTCTACGAGCAGTACTTC. Translation gives CASSLGLPVYEQYF.

The rearrangement uses TRBV7-9 and TRBJ1-1; possibly TRBD1 for D (5 bases). The CDR3 extends over 12 amino acids. Per the germline V gene, CDR1 is SEHNR and CDR2 is FQNEAQ (reference sequence). Trimming left V 4 bases short and J 7 bases short, with 10 bases between. Here the CDR3 reads CASSWDDSEAFF. The CDR3 coding sequence is TGTGCCAGCAGCTGGGATGACAGTGAAGCTTTCTTT.

As to this clone: A junction end diverges from the germline sequence, so it may reflect a read error. This chain uses TRBV19 with TRBJ2-7; D remains unclear. The CDR3 runs 13 residues. CDR1 and CDR2 (germline): LNHDA, SQIVND (reference sequence). The CDR3 region has the DNA TGTGCCAGTAGTGTAGACGCTTACTACGAGCAGTACTTC. It encodes CASSVDAYYEQYF.

The chain joins TRBV5-1 to TRBJ1-2; TRBD1 matches 7 bases. The CDR3 consists of 15 residues. Germline V gives CDR1 SGHRS, CDR2 YFSETQ. The V segment lost 4 bases and the J segment 4 bases; nucleotides outside the gene matches: 10. The CDR3 nucleotides are TGCGCCAGCAGCCCTAAGGAGACAGGGATCTATGGCTACACCTTC. Amino acids: CASSPKETGIYGYTF.

The V gene is TRBV6-1, the J gene TRBJ2-7; 8 positions match TRBD1. Germline values: CDR1 MNHNS, CDR2 SASEGT. V lost 2 bases, J lost 4 bases, and 7 bases stayed unmatched. The CDR3 sequence is 15 residues long. Here the CDR3 DNA reads TGTGCCAGCAGTGAACTGGGACAGGCCCTATACGAGCAGTACTTC. Translated: CASSELGQALYEQYF.